This TCR delta chain was captured by sequencing in a study of Vδ1+ human thymocytes. Findings and caveats of the study: Bulk repertoire data may be misinterpreted because of unexpected Vdelta2 sequences. Thymic delta-chain repertoires held around 20% Vdelta2 sequences and few Vdelta3, despite high sort purity. Highly polyclonal TRG and TRD repertoires with Gaussian CDR3 length distributions appeared in thymus.

CDR1 is TSWWSYY and CDR2 is QGS in the germline V gene. The CDR3 sequence is 14 residues long. V lost 2 bases to trimming and J lost 2 bases, with 9 bases between them. Extracted RNA was reverse transcribed into cDNA. Pooled V-gene forward primers with one constant-region reverse primer generated the CDR3 amplicons by multiplex PCR. TCRdb re-called the multiplex PCR reads through CATT. The repertoire includes approximately 25,000 delta-chain clones, nearly 7.5% of them detected once, and approximately 1% sits in the top ten. The sorted cells were CD3+ Vdelta1+ Vdelta2- thymocytes from alphabeta-depleted thymus. Sorted Vdelta1+ thymocytes were roughly 97% to 99.6% pure. About this clone itself: Its antigen is still unknown.

The chain uses TRDV1 and TRDJ1, with D perhaps TRDD3 (5 bases). The clonotype was recovered from a girl less than two years old who had congenital heart surgery. Input material: Vdelta1+ gamma-delta thymocytes from the thymus. Subset given: FACS-sorted CD3+ TCRalphabeta- TCRVdelta1+ TCRVdelta2- thymocytes. The CDR3 sequence is CALGEWGGTDKLIF. Here the CDR3 DNA reads TGTGCTCTTGGGGAATGGGGAGGGACCGATAAACTCATCTTT.